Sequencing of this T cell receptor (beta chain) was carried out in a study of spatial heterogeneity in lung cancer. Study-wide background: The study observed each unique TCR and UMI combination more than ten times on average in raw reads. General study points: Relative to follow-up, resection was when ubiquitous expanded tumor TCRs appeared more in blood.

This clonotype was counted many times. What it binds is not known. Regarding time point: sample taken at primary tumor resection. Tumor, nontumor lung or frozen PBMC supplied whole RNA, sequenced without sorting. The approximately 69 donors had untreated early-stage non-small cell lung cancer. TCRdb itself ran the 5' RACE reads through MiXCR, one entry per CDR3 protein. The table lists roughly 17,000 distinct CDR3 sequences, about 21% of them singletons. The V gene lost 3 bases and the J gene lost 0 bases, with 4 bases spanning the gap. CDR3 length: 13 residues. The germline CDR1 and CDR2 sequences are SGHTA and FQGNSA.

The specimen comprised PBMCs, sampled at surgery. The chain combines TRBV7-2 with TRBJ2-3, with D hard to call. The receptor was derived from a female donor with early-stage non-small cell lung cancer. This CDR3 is CASSFSSTDTQYF. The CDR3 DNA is TGTGCCAGCAGCTTTTCTAGCACAGATACGCAGTATTTT.